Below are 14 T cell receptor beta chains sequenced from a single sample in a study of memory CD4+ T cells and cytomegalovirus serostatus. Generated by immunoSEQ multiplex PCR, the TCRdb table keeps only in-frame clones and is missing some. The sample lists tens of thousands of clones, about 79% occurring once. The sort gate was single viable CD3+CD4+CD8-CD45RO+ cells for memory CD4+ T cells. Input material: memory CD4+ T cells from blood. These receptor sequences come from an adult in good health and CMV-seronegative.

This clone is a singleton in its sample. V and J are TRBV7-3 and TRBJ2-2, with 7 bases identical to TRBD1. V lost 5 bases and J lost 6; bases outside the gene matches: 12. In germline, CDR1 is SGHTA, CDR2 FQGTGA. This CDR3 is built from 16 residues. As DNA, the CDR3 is TGTGCCAGCAGCCGGGACCCGGGACAGCTTTCCGGGGAGCTGTTTTTT. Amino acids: CASSRDPGQLSGELFF.

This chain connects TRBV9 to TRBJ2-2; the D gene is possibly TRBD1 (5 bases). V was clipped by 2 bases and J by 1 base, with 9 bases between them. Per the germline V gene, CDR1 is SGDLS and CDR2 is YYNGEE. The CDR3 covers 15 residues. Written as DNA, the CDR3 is TGTGCCAGCAGCGTCCTTGACAGGAACACCGGGGAGCTGTTTTTT. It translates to CASSVLDRNTGELFF.

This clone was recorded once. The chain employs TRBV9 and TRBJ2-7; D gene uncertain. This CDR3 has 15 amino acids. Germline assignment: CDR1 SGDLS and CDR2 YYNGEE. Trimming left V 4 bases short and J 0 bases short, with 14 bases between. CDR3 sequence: CASSPHPGPSYEQYF. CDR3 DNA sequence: TGTGCCAGCAGCCCTCACCCAGGACCCTCCTACGAGCAGTACTTC. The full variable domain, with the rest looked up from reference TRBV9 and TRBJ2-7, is DSGVTQTPKHLITATGQRVTLRCSPRSGDLSVYWYQQSLDQGLQFLIQYYNGEERAKGNILERFSAQQFPDLHSELNLSSLELGDSALYFCASSPHPGPSYEQYFGPGTRLTVT.

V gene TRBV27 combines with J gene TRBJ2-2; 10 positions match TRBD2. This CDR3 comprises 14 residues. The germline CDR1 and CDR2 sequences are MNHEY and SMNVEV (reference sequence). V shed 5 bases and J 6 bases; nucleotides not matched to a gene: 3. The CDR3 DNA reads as TGTGCCAGCAGTGGACTAGCGGCCCCCGGGGAGCTGTTTTTT. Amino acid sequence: CASSGLAAPGELFF.

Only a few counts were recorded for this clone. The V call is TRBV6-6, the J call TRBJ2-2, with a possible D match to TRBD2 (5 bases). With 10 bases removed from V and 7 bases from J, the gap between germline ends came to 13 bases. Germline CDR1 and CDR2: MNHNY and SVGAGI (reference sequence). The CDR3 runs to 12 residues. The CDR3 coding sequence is TGTGCCACCAGACTGAGCGGCGGGGAGCTGTTTTTT. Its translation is CATRLSGGELFF.

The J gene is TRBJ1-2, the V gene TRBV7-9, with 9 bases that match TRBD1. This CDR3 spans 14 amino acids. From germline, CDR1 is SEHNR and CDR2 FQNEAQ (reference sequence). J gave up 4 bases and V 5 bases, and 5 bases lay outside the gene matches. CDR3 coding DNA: TGTGCCAGCAGCCCGGGACAGGGCGGCTATGGCTACACCTTC. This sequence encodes CASSPGQGGYGYTF. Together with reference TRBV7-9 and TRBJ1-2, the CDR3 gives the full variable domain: DTGVSQNPRHKITKRGQNVTFRCDPISEHNRLYWYRQTLGQGPEFLTYFQNEAQLEKSRLLSDRFSAERPKGSFSTLEIQRTEQGDSAMYLCASSPGQGGYGYTFGSGTRLTVV.

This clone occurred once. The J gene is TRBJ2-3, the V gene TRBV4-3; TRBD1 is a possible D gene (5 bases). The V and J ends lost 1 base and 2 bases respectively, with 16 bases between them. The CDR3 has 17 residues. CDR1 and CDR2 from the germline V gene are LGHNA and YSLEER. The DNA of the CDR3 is TGCGCCAGCAGCCAAGGGGGTAGGGGTAAATTCACAGATACGCAGTATTTT. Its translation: CASSQGGRGKFTDTQYF.

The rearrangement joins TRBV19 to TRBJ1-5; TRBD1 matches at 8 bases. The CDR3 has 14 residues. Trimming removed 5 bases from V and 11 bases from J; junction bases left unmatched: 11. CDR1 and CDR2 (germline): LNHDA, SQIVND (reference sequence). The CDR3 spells CASSPGGASATQHF. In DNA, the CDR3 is TGTGCCAGTAGTCCAGGGGGCGCGTCTGCCACCCAGCATTTT.

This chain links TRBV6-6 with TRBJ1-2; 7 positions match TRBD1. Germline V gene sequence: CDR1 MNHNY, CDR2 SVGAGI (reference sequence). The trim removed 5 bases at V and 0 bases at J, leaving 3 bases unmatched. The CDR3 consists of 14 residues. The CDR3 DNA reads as TGTGCCAGCAGTCGGGACAGTTCTAACTATGGCTACACCTTC. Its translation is CASSRDSSNYGYTF.

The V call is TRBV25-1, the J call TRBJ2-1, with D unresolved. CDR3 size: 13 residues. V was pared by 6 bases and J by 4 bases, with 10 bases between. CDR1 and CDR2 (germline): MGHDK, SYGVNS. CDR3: CASRGIRYNEQFF. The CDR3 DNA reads TGTGCCAGCAGGGGGATCCGATACAATGAGCAGTTCTTC.

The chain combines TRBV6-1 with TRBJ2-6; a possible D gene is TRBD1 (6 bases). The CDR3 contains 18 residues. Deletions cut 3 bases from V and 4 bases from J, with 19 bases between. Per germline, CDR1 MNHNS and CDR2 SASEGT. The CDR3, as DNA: TGTGCCAGCAGTGATAGCATCGAACAGGGCTCGGGGGCCAACGTCCTGACTTTC. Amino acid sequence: CASSDSIEQGSGANVLTF.

The CDR3 loop is CASSYLASGENEQYF. CDR3 nucleotide sequence: TGTGCCAGCAGTTACCTGGCTAGCGGGGAAAACGAGCAGTACTTC. The chain recombines TRBV6-5 with TRBJ2-7; TRBD2 aligns across 9 bases. The CDR3 extends over 15 amino acids. The ends lost 2 bases at V and 5 bases at J; junction bases unmatched: 7. CDR1 and CDR2 from the germline V gene are MNHEY and SVGAGI.

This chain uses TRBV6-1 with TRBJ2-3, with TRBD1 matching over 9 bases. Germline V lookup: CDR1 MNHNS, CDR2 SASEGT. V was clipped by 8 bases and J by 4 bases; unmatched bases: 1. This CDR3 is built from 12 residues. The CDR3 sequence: CASYRGPDTQYF. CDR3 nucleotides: TGTGCCAGCTACAGGGGGCCAGATACGCAGTATTTT.

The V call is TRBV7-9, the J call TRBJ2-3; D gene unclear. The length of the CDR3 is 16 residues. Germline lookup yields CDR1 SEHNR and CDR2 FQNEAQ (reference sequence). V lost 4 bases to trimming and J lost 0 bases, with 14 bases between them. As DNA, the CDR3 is TGTGCCAGCAGCTCTGGATGGTCGGATAGCACAGATACGCAGTATTTT. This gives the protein CASSSGWSDSTDTQYF. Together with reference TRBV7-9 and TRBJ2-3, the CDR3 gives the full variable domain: DTGVSQNPRHKITKRGQNVTFRCDPISEHNRLYWYRQTLGQGPEFLTYFQNEAQLEKSRLLSDRFSAERPKGSFSTLEIQRTEQGDSAMYLCASSSGWSDSTDTQYFGPGTRLTVL.